Below, one TCR beta chain is given with its context. Its target is unknown. Focal radiation plus CTLA-4 blockade with ipilimumab was administered to patients who had chemo-refractory metastatic non-small-cell lung cancer. These data originate in a study of radiotherapy plus CTLA-4 blockade in lung cancer. On the study more broadly: For around 18% of patients, objective responses occurred, and about 30% had disease control.

Germline V lookup: CDR1 SGHRS, CDR2 YFSETQ. The V and J ends lost 5 bases and 5 bases, in that order; junction bases with no gene match: 3. The length of the CDR3 is 14 residues. Overall study results and limits: The study found tumor-derived TCR clones expanded in blood after radiotherapy plus ipilimumab.

The method was immunoSEQ multiplex PCR; TCRdb's version includes in-frame clones alone and lacks a portion of them. The sample has 35,000 to 45,000 clones, 65% to 70% seen once. The chain combines TRBV5-1 with TRBJ2-1; 11 nucleotides line up with TRBD2. This TCR came from a human donor with non-small cell lung cancer who had a partial response to radiotherapy plus ipilimumab. This specimen was peripheral blood, taken from a patient treated with radiotherapy plus ipilimumab. CDR3 DNA sequence: TGCGCCAGCAGACTAGCGGGGGCGGACAATGAGCAGTTCTTC. It specifies CASRLAGADNEQFF.